This T cell receptor beta chain was documented in a study of shared clonotypes between healthy human individuals. Study-level information: CD8 memory received one plate per donor, CD8 naive two, CD4 memory three and CD4 naive three.

Clones were sequenced by immunoSEQ multiplex PCR, and TCRdb holds only the in-frame ones, with some missing. The sample lists about 2 million clones, over 85% occurring once. A remark on this clone: Its antigen is currently unknown.

V was clipped by 2 bases and J by 0 bases, with 8 bases between them. Germline V lookup: CDR1 SGHTA, CDR2 FQGNSA. The CDR3 is 14 amino acids. Selected positively for CCR7 and CD45RO-negative, naive CD8 cells excluded terminally differentiated effector memory CD45RA+ cells. There were no recent acute infections or vaccinations among the donors, who were healthy HIV-negative adults. Notes on the study in general: For sorted subsets, rarefaction showed incomplete sequencing despite large depth. Shared clonotypes: about 5.3% naive CD4, 3% to 3.5% naive CD8, about 2.5% memory CD4, roughly 0.4% memory CD8.

The receptor was derived from a man aged 18 to 29 in good health. Sequencing input: naive CD8+ T cells sorted from blood. This chain links TRBV7-2 with TRBJ2-7, with no clear D. This chain's CDR3 is CASSLIGHSYEQYF. CDR3 bases: TGTGCCAGCAGCTTAATCGGCCACTCCTACGAGCAGTACTTC.